This TCR beta chain is drawn from a study of CD8 T cells in ankylosing spondylitis. Each CDR3 protein is one row after TCRdb ran MiXCR on the 5' RACE reads. The sample shows some 270,000 distinct CDR3 sequences, about 20% of them seen only once. As concerns this clonotype: The antigen remains unidentified. Sequence at one end of the junction differs from germline and may be a read error.

Study-wide results and limits: Relatively scarce in peripheral blood, disease-linked clones were CD8+. Within matched ankylosing spondylitis synovial fluid, disease-linked clones were reportedly significantly enriched. Seemingly distinctive of ankylosing spondylitis blood was a TCR beta motif formed by eight highly homologous variants.

This CDR3 contains 13 residues. CDR1 is LNHDA and CDR2 is SQIVND in the germline V gene (reference sequence). This chain joins TRBV19 and TRBJ2-1, with D uncertain. Sequencing was performed on blood, either unsorted or a sorted T cell fraction (not recorded which). The clonotype comes from a male donor with ankylosing spondylitis or in good health (not recorded which). The CDR3 sequence is CASSIDSYSEQFF. Here the CDR3 DNA reads TGTGCCAGTAGTATAGACAGTTACAGTGAGCAGTTCTTC.